This TCR beta chain was captured in a study of T cell repertoires in cytomegalovirus infection. Each CDR3 protein gets one entry after TCRdb re-called the reads with MiXCR. Here the sample spans some 500,000 distinct CDR3 sequences, around two fifths being singletons. This CDR3 has 15 amino acids. The J segment lost 6 bases and the V segment lost 1 base, leaving 6 bases of the junction unmatched. The germline CDR1 and CDR2 sequences are MGHRA and YSYEKL. About this clonotype: Its cognate antigen is unknown.

Here the sequenced sample was cultured PBMCs, taken from culture after CMV antigen stimulation. The source of this sequence is a human donor in good health (CMV status not recorded). Some clones in this sample may be carry-over from other donors' samples. The genes are TRBV4-1 and TRBJ2-1; TRBD2 aligns across 7 bases. This chain's CDR3 is CASSQVTGGANEQFF. The CDR3 DNA is TGCGCCAGCAGCCAAGTAACGGGAGGAGCCAATGAGCAGTTCTTC.